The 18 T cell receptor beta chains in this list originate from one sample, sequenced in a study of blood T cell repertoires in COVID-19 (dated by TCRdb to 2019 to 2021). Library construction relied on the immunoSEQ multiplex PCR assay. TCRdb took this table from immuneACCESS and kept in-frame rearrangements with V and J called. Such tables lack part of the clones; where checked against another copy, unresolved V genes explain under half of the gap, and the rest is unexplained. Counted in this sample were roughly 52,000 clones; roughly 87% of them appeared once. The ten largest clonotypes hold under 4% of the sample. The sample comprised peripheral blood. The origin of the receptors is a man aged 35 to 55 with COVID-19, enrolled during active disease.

This CDR3 reads CASSANTGELFF. CDR3 sequence (DNA): TGTGCCAGCAGTGCAAACACCGGGGAGCTGTTTTTT. V and J are TRBV2 and TRBJ2-2, with D hard to call. Germline assignment: CDR1 SNHLY and CDR2 FYNNEI. This CDR3 region has 12 residues. V dropped 4 bases and J dropped 2 bases, with 2 bases sitting between them.

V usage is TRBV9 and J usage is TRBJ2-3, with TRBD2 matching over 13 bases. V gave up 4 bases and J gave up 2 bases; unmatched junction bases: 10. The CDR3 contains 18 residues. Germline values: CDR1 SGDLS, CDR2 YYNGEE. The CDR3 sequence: CASSPLPGLAGLTDTQYF. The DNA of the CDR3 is TGTGCCAGCAGCCCCCTTCCGGGACTAGCGGGACTCACAGATACGCAGTATTTT. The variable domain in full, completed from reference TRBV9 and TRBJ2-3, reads DSGVTQTPKHLITATGQRVTLRCSPRSGDLSVYWYQQSLDQGLQFLIQYYNGEERAKGNILERFSAQQFPDLHSELNLSSLELGDSALYFCASSPLPGLAGLTDTQYFGPGTRLTVL.

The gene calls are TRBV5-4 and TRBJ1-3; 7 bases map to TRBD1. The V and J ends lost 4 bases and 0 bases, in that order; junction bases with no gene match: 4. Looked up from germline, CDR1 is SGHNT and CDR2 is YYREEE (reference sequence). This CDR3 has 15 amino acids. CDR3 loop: CASSAGQVSGNTIYF. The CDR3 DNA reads TGTGCCAGCAGCGCCGGACAGGTCTCTGGAAACACCATATATTTT.

For the CDR3, the DNA is TGTGCCAGCTCATTAAAGGAGGGGGGGGAGCAGTACTTC. It codes for CASSLKEGGEQYF. The rearrangement uses TRBV18 and TRBJ2-7; weak D call: TRBD2 (7 bases). There are 13 residues in the CDR3. Trimming stripped 5 bases from V and 7 bases from J, with 15 bases between. Germline V lookup: CDR1 KGHSH, CDR2 LQKENI.

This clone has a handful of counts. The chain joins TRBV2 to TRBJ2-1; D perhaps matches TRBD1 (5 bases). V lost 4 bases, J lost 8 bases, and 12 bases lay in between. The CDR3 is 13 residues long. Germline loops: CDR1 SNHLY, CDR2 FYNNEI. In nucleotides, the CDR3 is TGTGCCAGCAGTGTCAAAGGGGTCGATGAGCAGTTCTTC. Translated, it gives CASSVKGVDEQFF.

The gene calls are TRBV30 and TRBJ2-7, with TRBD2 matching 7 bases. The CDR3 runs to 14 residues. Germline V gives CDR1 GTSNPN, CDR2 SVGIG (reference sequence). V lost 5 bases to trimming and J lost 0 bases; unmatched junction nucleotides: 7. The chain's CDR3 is CAWEPERDSYEQYF. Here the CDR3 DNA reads TGTGCCTGGGAGCCCGAGCGGGACTCCTACGAGCAGTACTTC.

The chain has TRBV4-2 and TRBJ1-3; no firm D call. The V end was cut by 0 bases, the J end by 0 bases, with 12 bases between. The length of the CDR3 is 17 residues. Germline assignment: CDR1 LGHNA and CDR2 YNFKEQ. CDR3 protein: CASSQEIAGPSGNTIYF. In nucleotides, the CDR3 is TGTGCCAGCAGCCAAGAGATTGCAGGTCCCTCTGGAAACACCATATATTTT.

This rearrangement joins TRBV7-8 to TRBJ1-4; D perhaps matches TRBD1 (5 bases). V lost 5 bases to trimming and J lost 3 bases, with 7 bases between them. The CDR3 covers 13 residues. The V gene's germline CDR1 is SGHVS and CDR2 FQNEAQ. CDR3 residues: CASSGGANEKLFF. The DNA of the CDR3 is TGTGCCAGCAGCGGGGGGGCTAATGAAAAACTGTTTTTT.

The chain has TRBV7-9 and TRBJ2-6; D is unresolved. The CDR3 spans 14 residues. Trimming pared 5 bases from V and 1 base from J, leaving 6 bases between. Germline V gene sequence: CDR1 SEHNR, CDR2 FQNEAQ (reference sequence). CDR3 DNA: TGTGCCAGCAGCGTCACATCTGGGGCCAACGTCCTGACTTTC. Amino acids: CASSVTSGANVLTF.

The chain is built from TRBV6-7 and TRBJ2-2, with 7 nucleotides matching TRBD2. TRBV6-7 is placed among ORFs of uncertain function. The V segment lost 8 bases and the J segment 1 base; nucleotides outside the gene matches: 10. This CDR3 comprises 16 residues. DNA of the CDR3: TGTGCCAGCCCCTGTGGAGCGGGAAGGAACACCGGGGAGCTGTTTTTT. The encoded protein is CASPCGAGRNTGELFF.

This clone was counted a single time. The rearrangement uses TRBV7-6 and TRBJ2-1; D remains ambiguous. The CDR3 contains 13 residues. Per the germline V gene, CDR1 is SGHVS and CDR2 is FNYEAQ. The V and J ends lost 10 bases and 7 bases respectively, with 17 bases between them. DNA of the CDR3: TGTGCCACCGCAAACGAGGAGCGTAATGAGCAGTTCTTC. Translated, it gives CATANEERNEQFF.

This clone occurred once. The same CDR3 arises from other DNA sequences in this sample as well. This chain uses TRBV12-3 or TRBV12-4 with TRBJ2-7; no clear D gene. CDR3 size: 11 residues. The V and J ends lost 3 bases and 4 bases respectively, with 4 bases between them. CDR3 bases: TGTGCCAGCAGTTTTCGTTACGAGCAGTACTTC. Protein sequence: CASSFRYEQYF.

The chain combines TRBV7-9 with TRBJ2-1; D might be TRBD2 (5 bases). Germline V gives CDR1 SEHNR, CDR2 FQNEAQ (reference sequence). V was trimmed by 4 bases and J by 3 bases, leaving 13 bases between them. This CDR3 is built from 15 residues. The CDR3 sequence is CASSSPVASYNEQFF. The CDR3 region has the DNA TGTGCCAGCAGCTCACCCGTAGCGAGCTACAATGAGCAGTTCTTC.

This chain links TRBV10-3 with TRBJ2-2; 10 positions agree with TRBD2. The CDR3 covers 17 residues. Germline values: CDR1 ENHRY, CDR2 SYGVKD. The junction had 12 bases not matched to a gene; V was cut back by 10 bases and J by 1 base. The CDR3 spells CASSWVAGGQNTGELFF. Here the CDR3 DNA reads TGTGCCAGTTCCTGGGTAGCGGGAGGCCAGAACACCGGGGAGCTGTTTTTT.

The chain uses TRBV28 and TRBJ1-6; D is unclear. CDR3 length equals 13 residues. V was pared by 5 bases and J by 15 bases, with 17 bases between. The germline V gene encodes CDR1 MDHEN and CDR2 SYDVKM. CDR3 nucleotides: TGTGCCAGCAGTCCTCCGGCCCTCTCAGGCCTCCACTTT. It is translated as CASSPPALSGLHF.

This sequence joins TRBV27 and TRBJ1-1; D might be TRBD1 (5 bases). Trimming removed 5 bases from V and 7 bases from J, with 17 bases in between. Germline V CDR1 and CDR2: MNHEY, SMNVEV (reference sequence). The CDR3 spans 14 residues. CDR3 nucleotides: TGTGCCAGCAGTCCCCCAGGGCAGACCCGTGAAGCTTTCTTT. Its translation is CASSPPGQTREAFF.

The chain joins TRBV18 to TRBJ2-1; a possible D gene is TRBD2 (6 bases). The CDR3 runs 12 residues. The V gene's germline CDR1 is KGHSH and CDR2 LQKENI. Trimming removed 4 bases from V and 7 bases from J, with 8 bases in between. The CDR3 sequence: CASSLAANEQFF. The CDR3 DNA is TGTGCCAGCTCACTAGCGGCGAATGAGCAGTTCTTC. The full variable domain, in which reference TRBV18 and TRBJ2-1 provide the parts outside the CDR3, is NAGVMQNPRHLVRRRGQEARLRCSPMKGHSHVYWYRQLPEEGLKFMVYLQKENIIDESGMPKERFSAEFPKEGPSILRIQQVVRGDSAAYFCASSLAANEQFFGPGTRLTVL.

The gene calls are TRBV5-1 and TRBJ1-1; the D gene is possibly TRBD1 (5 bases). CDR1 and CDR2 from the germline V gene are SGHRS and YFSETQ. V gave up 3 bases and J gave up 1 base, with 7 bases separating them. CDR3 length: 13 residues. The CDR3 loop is CASSWQGNTEAFF. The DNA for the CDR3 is TGCGCCAGCAGCTGGCAGGGGAACACTGAAGCTTTCTTT.